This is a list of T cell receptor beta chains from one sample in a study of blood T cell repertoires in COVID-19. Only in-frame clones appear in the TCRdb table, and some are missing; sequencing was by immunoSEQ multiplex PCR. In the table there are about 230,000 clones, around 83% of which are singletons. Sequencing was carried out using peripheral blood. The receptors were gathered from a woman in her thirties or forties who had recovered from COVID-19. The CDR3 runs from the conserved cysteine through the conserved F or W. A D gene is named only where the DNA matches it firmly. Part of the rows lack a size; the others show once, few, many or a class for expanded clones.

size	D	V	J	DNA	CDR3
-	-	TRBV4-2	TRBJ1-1	TGTGCCAGCAGCCAAATCTACACGGAGGGAGGTACTGAAGCTTTCTTT	CASSQIYTEGGTEAFF
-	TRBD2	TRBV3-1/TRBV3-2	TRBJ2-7	TGTGCCAGCAGCCAAGATCTAGCGGGGGGTTACGAGCAGTACTTC	CASSQDLAGGYEQYF
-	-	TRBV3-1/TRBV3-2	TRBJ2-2	TGTGCCAGCAGCCAGGGCGCGAGCGGGGAGCTGTTTTTT	CASSQGASGELFF
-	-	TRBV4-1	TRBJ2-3	TGCGCCAGCAGCCAATACTTGCGGGGAGACGATACGCAGTATTTT	CASSQYLRGDDTQYF
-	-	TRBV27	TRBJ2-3	TGTGCCAGCAGTCCTTGGACAGAACCAGATACGCAGTATTTT	CASSPWTEPDTQYF
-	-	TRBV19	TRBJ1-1	TGTGCCAGTAGTATCAAATGGTCGGGGGACACTGAAGCTTTCTTT	CASSIKWSGDTEAFF
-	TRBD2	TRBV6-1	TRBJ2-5	TGTGCCAGCAGTGGAGGGACTAGCGGCGTATTGGGTGAGACCCAGTACTTC	CASSGGTSGVLGETQYF
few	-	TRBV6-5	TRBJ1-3	TGTGCCAGCAGTCCAACCGGGTCATACGGAAACACCATATATTTT	CASSPTGSYGNTIYF
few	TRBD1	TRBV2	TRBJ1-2	TGTGCCAGCAGAAATACTCTGACAGGGATTAAAGGCTACACCTTC	CASRNTLTGIKGYTF
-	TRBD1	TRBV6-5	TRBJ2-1	TGTGCCAGCAGTTACTCCAGGACAGGCTTCTACAATGAGCAGTTCTTC	CASSYSRTGFYNEQFF
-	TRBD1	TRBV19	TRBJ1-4	TGTGCCAGTAGTACCGACAGGGCGAGTGAAAAACTGTTTTTT	CASSTDRASEKLFF
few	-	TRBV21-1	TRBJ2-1	TGTGCCAGCACCGGACAGGGAGGATTTAGGTTCTTC	CASTGQGGFRFF
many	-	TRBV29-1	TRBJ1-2	TGCAGCGCCGGATCCAGGGTAGAAGGCTACACCTTC	CSAGSRVEGYTF
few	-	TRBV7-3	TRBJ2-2	TGTGCCAGCAGCTCAGGCTATACCGGGGAGCTGTTTTTT	CASSSGYTGELFF
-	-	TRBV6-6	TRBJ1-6	TGTGCCAGCACTCGGGGCGAGAATTCACCCCTCCACTTT	CASTRGENSPLHF
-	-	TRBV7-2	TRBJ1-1	TGTGCCAGCAGCCCCCTGAGGGCGTACACTGAAGCTTTCTTT	CASSPLRAYTEAFF
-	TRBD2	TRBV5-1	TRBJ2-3	TGCGCCAGCAGCCCCGGAACTAGCGGTACATCAGATACGCAGTATTTT	CASSPGTSGTSDTQYF
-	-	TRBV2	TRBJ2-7	TGTGCCAGCAGTCTGAGCGGGCGTTACGAGCAGTACTTC	CASSLSGRYEQYF
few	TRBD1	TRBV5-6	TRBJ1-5	TGTGCCAGCAGCCTGGCCAGGACAGGGGGATTAAATCAGCCCCAGCATTTT	CASSLARTGGLNQPQHF
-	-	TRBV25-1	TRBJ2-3	TGTGCCAGCAGTGAAGGCGGTAGCACAGATACGCAGTATTTT	CASSEGGSTDTQYF
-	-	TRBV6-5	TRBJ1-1	TGTGCCAGCAGTTACTCGACAGGAGTCGTCTCTGAAGCTTTCTTT	CASSYSTGVVSEAFF
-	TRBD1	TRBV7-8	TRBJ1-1	TGTGCCAGCAGCTTAGCAGGGGGCGTCTCAGCTTTCTTT	CASSLAGGVSAFF
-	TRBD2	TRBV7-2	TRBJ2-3	TGTGCCAGCAGCCCCAGACTAGCGGGGGCTAACACAGATACGCAGTATTTT	CASSPRLAGANTDTQYF
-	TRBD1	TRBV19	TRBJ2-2	TGTGCCAGTAGTATGGACAGGGGGCTCACCGGGGAGCTGTTTTTT	CASSMDRGLTGELFF
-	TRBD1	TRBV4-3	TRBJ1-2	TGCGCCAGCAGCCTACAGGGGGACTATGGCTACACCTTC	CASSLQGDYGYTF
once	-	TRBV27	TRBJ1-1	TGTGCCAGCAGTTTAATCGCGGGATTCAGAACAACTGAAGCTTTCTTT	CASSLIAGFRTTEAFF
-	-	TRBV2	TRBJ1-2	TGTGCCAGCAGCACCCCGGGTGGTAACTATGGCTACACCTTC	CASSTPGGNYGYTF
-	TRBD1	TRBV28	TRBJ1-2	TGTGCCACCCGCTCCGGCGGGGCAGGGGGCCCCGTACGCTATGGCTACACCTTC	CATRSGGAGGPVRYGYTF
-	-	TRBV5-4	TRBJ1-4	TGTGCCAGCAGCCCGGGGGGAACTAATGAAAAACTGTTTTTT	CASSPGGTNEKLFF
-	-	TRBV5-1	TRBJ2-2	TGCGCCAGCAGCCCCGGACATTCGACCGGGGAGCTGTTTTTT	CASSPGHSTGELFF
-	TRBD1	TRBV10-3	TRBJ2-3	TGTGCCATCAGCCTGACAGGGAGCACAGATACGCAGTATTTT	CAISLTGSTDTQYF
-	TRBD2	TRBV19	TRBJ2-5	TGTGCCAGTAGTACCCAACGTCCGGGACTAGCGGGGGGGCCCCAAGAGACCCAGTACTTC	CASSTQRPGLAGGPQETQYF
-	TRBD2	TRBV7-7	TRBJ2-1	TGTGCTAGCAGCGGCGGGGAGCGGGGCTACAATGAGCAGTTCTTC	CASSGGERGYNEQFF
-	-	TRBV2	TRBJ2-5	TGTGCCAGCAGGAGAGTTATCTCGGTAGAGACCCAGTACTTC	CASRRVISVETQYF
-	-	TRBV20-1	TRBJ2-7	TGCAGTGCCCTCCGGGAATACGAGCAGTACTTC	CSALREYEQYF
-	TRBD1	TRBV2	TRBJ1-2	TGTGCCAGCAGTGAAGGGTCAGGGGGCCACGGCTACACCTTC	CASSEGSGGHGYTF
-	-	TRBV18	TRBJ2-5	TGTGCCAGCTCACCGACGGGGGTTCGAGAGACCCAGTACTTC	CASSPTGVRETQYF
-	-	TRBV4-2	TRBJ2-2	TGTGCCAGCAGCCAAGATTCTCGGGGATTTGTACCCACCGGGGAGCTGTTTTTT	CASSQDSRGFVPTGELFF
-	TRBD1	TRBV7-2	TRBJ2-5	TGTGCCAGCAGCTTAGAACTAACAGGGGGAGAGACCCAGTACTTC	CASSLELTGGETQYF